This T cell receptor beta chain was documented in a study of naive and memory T cell subsets. The V end lost 0 bases, the J end lost 1 base, and 10 bases lay between the germline ends. This CDR3 comprises 15 residues. Looked up from germline, CDR1 is MDHEN and CDR2 is SYDVKM. Both TRBC1 and TRBC2 were covered by a beta constant-region primer of two equimolar oligonucleotides. The ligated cDNA underwent four PCR rounds using SP2 and nested alpha and beta constant-region primers. TCRdb ran MiXCR on the UMI-ligation and nested PCR reads and lists one entry per CDR3 protein. In the table there are around 140,000 distinct CDR3 sequences, approximately 21% of which are singletons. Cells stained for CD3, CD4, CD8, CD45RA, CD27 and viability were sorted into four CD45RA/CD27 subsets. Study observations and caveats: Naive repertoires, especially CD8, held a few larger clonotypes, possibly memory cells re-expressing CD45RA.

Concerning this clonotype: Antigen: not known.

The clonotype originates from a human donor in good health. The rearrangement uses TRBV28 and TRBJ2-7, with no clear D. The specimen sequenced was naive CD8+ T cells from blood. CDR3 sequence: CASSLWGDESYEQYF. CDR3 in DNA: TGTGCCAGCAGTTTATGGGGCGACGAATCCTACGAGCAGTACTTC.